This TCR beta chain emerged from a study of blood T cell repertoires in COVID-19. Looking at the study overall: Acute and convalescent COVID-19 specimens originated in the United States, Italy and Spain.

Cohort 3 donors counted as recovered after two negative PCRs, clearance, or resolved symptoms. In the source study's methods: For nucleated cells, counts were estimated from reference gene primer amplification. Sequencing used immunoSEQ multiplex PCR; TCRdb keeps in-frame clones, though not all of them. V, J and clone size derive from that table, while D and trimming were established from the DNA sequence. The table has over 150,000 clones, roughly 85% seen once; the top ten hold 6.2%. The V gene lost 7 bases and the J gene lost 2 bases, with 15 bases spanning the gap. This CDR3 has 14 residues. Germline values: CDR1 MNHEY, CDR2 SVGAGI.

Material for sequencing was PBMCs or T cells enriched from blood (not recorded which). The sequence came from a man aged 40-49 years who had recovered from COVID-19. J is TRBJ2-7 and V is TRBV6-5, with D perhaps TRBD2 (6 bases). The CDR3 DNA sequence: TGTGCCAGCACCCGGACCGGGGGTACCTACGAGCAGTACTTC. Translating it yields CASTRTGGTYEQYF.